This TCR beta chain was documented in a study of T cell repertoires in cytomegalovirus infection (dated by TCRdb to about 2019). About the study as a whole: The HLA type of each donor mattered for the analysis, because public TCR beta signatures pointed to carriage of CMV infection along with the matching HLA type.

The study at large found these results: In the ex vivo response, HLA-C-restricted CMV-specific TCR beta clonotypes were dominant, and in two of eight donors the single most frequent clonotype came from this HLA-C-restricted group. In both this cohort and an independent roughly 400-donor cohort, the cumulative frequency of public TCR beta family members distinguished carriers of CMV infection plus the relevant HLA type.

This clonotype was detected only a few times. No antigen is known for it. A read error is possible here, since a much larger clone lies one base away. From V the trimming removes 5 bases and from J it removes 5 bases, while the gene matches leave 4 bases of the junction unaccounted for. The CDR3, cysteine through phenylalanine, is 13 amino acids long. The retained sequence is limited to the CDR3, 39 bases, with the frame set at the first base. Reading the germline V gene gives CDR1 SGHTA and CDR2 FQGNSA. For sequencing, an Illumina HiSeq 1500 was employed. In-frame beta chains were kept once TCRdb had trimmed the public reads at Q25 with fastp and called clones with MiXCR. Under each unique CDR3 protein, matching rows form one entry showing the most common genes and DNA. This sample lists under 350,000 distinct CDR3 sequences; over 7.5% were detected once. The ten largest clones add up to 3.5% to 4.5% of the sample.

The specimen was PBMCs. The sequence came from a human donor in good health (CMV status not recorded). Some clones in this sample may be carry-over from other donors' samples. This chain is built from TRBV7-2 and TRBJ2-5; TRBD2 matches 8 bases in the middle. The CDR3 reads CASSRRLAETQYF. The sequenced DNA is TGTGCCAGCAGCCGGAGACTAGCGGAGACCCAGTACTTC.